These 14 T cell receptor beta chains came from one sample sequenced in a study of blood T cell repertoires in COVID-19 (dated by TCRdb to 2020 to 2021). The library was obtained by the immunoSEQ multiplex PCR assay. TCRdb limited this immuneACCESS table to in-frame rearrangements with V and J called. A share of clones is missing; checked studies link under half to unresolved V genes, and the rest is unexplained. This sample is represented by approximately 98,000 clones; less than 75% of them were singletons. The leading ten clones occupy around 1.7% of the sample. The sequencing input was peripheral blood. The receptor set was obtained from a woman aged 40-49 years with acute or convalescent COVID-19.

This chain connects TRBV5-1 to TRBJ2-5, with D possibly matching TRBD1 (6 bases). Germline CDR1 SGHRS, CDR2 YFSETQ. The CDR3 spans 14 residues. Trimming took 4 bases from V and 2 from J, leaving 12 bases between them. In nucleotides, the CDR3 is TGCGCCAGCAGCCCGCTCGGGACACAAGAGACCCAGTACTTC. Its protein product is CASSPLGTQETQYF.

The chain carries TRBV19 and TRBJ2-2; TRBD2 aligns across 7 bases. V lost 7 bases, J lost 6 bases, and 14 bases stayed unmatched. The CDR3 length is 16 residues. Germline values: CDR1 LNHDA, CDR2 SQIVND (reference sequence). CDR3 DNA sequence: TGTGCCAGTAACCCCGAAGGGGAGGGGAGGCCCGGGGAGCTGTTTTTT. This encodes CASNPEGEGRPGELFF. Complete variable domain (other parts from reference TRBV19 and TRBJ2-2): DGGITQSPKYLFRKEGQNVTLSCEQNLNHDAMYWYRQDPGQGLRLIYYSQIVNDFQKGDIAEGYSVSREKKESFPLTVTSAQKNPTAFYLCASNPEGEGRPGELFFGEGSRLTVL.

The DNA for the CDR3 is TGTGCCTGGGGCCTTGACACGGGAAATTCACCCCTCCACTTT. It codes for CAWGLDTGNSPLHF. The chain joins TRBV30 to TRBJ1-6; the D is unclear. Germline V gene lookup returns CDR1 GTSNPN and CDR2 SVGIG (reference sequence). The CDR3 is made up of 14 amino acids. Trimming took off 5 bases at V and 7 bases at J, with 15 bases between the two ends.

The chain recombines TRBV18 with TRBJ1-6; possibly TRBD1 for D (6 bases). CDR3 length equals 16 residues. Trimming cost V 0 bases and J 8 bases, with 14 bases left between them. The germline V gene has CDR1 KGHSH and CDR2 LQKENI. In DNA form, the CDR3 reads TGTGCCAGCTCACCACCGCCAGCGACAGGTTATTCACCCCTCCACTTT. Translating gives CASSPPPATGYSPLHF.

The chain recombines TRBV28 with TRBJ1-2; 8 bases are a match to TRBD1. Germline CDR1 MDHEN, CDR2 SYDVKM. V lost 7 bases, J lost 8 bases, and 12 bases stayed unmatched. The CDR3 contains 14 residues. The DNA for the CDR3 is TGTGCCAGCATCAATTCAGGGGGCTTTTTCGGCTACACCTTC. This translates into CASINSGGFFGYTF.

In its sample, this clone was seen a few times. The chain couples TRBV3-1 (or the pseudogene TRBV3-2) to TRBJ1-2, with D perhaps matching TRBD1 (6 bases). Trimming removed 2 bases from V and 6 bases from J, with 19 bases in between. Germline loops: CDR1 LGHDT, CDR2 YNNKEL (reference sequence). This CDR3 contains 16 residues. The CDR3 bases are TGTGCCAGCAGCCAAACCGAACAGGGTCTGAGGCATGGCTACACCTTC. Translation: CASSQTEQGLRHGYTF.

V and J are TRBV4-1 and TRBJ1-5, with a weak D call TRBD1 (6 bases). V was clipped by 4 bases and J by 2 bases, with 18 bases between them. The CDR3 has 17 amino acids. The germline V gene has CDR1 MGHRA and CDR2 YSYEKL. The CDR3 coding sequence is TGCGCCAGCAGCCCATTTGGTGAACAGGGAGGCAATCAGCCCCAGCATTTT. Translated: CASSPFGEQGGNQPQHF.

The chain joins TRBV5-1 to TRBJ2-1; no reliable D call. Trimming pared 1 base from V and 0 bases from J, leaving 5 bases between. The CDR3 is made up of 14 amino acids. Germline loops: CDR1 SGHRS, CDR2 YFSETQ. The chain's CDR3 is CASSLTNSYNEQFF. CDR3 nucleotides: TGCGCCAGCAGCTTGACAAACTCCTACAATGAGCAGTTCTTC. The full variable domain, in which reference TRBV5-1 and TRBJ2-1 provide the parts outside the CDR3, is KAGVTQTPRYLIKTRGQQVTLSCSPISGHRSVSWYQQTPGQGLQFLFEYFSETQRNKGNFPGRFSGRQFSNSRSEMNVSTLELGDSALYLCASSLTNSYNEQFFGPGTRLTVL.

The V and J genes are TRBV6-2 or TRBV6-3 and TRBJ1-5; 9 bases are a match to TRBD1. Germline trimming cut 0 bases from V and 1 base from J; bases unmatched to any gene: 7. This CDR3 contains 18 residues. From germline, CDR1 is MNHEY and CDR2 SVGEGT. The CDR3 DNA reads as TGTGCCAGCAGTTACTCGACGGGACAGGGTCGGAGCAATCAGCCCCAGCATTTT. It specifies CASSYSTGQGRSNQPQHF.

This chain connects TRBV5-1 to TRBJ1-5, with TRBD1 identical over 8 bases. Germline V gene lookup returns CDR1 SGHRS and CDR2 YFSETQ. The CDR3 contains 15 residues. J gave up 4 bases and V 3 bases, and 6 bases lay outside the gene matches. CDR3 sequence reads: CASSSGTGPNQPQHF. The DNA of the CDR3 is TGCGCCAGCAGCTCGGGGACAGGACCGAATCAGCCCCAGCATTTT.

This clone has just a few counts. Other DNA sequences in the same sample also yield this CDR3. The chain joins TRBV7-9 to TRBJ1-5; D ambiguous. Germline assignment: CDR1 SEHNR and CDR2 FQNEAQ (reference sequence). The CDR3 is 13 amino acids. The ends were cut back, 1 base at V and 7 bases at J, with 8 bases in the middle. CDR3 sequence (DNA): TGTGCCAGCAGCTTAGGGTCGGGGCAGCCCCAGCATTTT. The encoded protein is CASSLGSGQPQHF.

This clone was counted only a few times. Written as DNA, the CDR3 is TGTGCCACCAATCAGGGACAGGGAAATGGAGGCTACACCTTC. Translating it yields CATNQGQGNGGYTF. This rearrangement joins TRBV19 to TRBJ1-2; TRBD1 matches 9 bases. Trimming at V came to 10 bases and at J to 8 bases, leaving 14 bases not matched to a gene. Germline lookup yields CDR1 LNHDA and CDR2 SQIVND (reference sequence). The CDR3 runs 14 residues.

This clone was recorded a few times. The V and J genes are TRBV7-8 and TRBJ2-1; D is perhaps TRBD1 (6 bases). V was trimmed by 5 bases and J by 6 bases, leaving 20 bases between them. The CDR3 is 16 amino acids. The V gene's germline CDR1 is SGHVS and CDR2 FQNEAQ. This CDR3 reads CASSRRRGGPSNEQFF. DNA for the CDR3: TGTGCCAGCAGCCGCCGTAGAGGGGGACCAAGCAATGAGCAGTTCTTC.

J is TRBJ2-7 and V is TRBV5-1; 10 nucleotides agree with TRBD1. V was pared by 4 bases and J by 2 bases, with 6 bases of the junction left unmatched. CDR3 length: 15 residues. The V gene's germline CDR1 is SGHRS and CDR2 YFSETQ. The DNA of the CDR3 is TGCGCCAGCAGCCCCCGGGACAGGGGAACCTACGAGCAGTACTTC. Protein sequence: CASSPRDRGTYEQYF.